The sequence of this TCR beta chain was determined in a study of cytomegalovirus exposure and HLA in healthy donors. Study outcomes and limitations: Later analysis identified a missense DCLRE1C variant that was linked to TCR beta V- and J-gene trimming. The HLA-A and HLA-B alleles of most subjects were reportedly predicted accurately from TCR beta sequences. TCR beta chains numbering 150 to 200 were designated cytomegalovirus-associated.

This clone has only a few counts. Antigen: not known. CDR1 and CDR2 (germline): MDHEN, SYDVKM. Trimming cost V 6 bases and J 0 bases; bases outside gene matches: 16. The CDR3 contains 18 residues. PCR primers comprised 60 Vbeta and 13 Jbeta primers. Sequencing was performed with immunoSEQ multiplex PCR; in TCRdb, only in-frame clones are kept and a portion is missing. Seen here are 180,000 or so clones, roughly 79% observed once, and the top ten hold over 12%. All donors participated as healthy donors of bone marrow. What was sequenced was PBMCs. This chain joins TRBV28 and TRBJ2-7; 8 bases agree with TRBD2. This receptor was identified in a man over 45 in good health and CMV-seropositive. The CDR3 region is CASRFETPAGENSYEQYF. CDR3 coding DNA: TGTGCCAGCAGATTCGAAACCCCAGCGGGGGAGAACTCCTACGAGCAGTACTTC.